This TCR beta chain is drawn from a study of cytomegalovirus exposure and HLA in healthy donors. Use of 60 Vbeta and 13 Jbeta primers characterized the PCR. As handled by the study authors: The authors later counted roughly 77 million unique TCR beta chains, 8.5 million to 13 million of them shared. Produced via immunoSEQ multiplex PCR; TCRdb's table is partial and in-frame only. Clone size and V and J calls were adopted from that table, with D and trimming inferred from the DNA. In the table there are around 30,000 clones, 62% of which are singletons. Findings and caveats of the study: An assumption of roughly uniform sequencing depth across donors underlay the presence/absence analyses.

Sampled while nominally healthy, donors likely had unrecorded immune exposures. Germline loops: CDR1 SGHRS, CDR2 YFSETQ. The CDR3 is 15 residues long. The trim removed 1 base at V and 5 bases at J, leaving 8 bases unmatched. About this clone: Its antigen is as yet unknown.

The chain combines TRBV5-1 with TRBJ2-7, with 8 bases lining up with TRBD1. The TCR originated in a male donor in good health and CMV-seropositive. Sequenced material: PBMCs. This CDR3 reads CASSLHFGQGDEQYF. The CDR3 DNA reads TGCGCCAGCAGCTTGCACTTCGGACAGGGCGACGAGCAGTACTTC.